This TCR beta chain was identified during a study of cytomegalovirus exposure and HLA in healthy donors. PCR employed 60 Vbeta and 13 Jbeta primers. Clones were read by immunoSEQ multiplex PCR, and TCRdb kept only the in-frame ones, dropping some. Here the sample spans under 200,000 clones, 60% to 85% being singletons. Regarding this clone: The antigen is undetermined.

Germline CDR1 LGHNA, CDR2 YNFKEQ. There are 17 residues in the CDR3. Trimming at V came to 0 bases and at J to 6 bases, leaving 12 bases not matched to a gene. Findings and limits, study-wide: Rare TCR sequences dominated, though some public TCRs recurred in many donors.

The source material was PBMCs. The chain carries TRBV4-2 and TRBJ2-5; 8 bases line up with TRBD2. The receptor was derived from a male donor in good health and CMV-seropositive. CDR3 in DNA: TGTGCCAGCAGCCAAGATTTTGAGCGGGGGTTTGGAAAGACCCAGTACTTC. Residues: CASSQDFERGFGKTQYF.